Shown below are 23 T cell receptor beta chains from a single sample sequenced in a study of molecular identifiers for immune sequencing clone quantification. One entry per CDR3 protein, called by TCRdb with MiXCR from the PCR reads. Of 600,000 to 650,000 distinct CDR3 sequences in the sample, about 20% were seen once. The sequenced sample consisted of naive CD8+ T cells from blood, with Jurkat cell RNA spiked in. The subset was: FACS-sorted CD8+CD4-CCR7+CD45RA+ naive T cells. The receptors derive from a human donor in good health. Some libraries in this study had Jurkat cell RNA spiked in.

V gene TRBV3-1 combines with J gene TRBJ2-4, with D perhaps matching TRBD1 (5 bases). CDR3 size: 17 residues. V lost 4 bases and J 6 bases, leaving 22 bases between the germline ends. The germline CDR1 and CDR2 sequences are LGHDT and YNNKEL (reference sequence). In DNA form, the CDR3 reads TGTGCCAGCAGCCCATGGGATTTGCGACAGAGCCCAAACATTCAGTACTTC. Residues: CASSPWDLRQSPNIQYF.

The table lists this clonotype with a few counts. The chain couples TRBV5-5 to TRBJ2-3; D is perhaps TRBD2 (5 bases). Trimming stripped 0 bases from V and 6 bases from J, with 14 bases between. The length of the CDR3 is 15 residues. CDR1 and CDR2 (germline): SGHKS, YYEKEE (reference sequence). The CDR3 spells CASSLALVGWDTQYF. CDR3 coding DNA: TGTGCCAGCAGCTTGGCACTAGTGGGCTGGGATACGCAGTATTTT.

This clonotype was counted at least ten times. The genes are TRBV6-6 and TRBJ2-3; 9 bases agree with TRBD2. CDR3 size: 17 residues. Trimming took 8 bases from V and 3 from J; bases not matched to a gene: 15. Germline CDR1 MNHNY, CDR2 SVGAGI (reference sequence). CDR3 bases: TGTGCCAGCTCCGCCGGGACTAGCAGTGGGTGGACAGATACGCAGTATTTT. It translates to CASSAGTSSGWTDTQYF.

The table lists this clonotype with many counts. The chain has TRBV24-1 and TRBJ2-2; D uncertain. This CDR3 is 12 amino acids long. Germline lookup yields CDR1 KGHDR and CDR2 SFDVKD. Trimming removed 3 bases from V and 4 bases from J, with 2 bases in between. This chain's CDR3 is CATSDGTGELFF. Here the CDR3 DNA reads TGTGCCACCAGTGATGGCACCGGGGAGCTGTTTTTT.

Concerning this clonotype: This may come from a read error, since a much larger clone is one base off. The chain's CDR3 is CASSVLGDQPQHF. CDR3 in DNA: TGTGCCAGCAGTGTCCTGGGTGACCAGCCCCAGCATTTT. The chain has TRBV6-2 or TRBV6-3 and TRBJ1-5; no firm D call. The V and J ends lost 5 bases and 7 bases respectively, with 12 bases between them. Germline values: CDR1 MNHEY, CDR2 SVGEGT. The CDR3 length is 13 residues.

The table lists this clonotype with a few counts. The chain uses TRBV23-1 and TRBJ1-1; TRBD1 agrees at 7 bases. TRBV23-1 belongs to the ORF category, with a function that is uncertain. The ends lost 6 bases at V and 3 bases at J; junction bases unmatched: 28. This CDR3 has 21 amino acids. CDR3 coding DNA: TGCGCCAGCAGCAGAAAAACCCTGTTTGGGGCAGGGGGATGGTTAGACACTGAAGCTTTCTTT. Its translation: CASSRKTLFGAGGWLDTEAFF.

This clonotype has ten or more counts. The chain uses TRBV27 and TRBJ1-6; D perhaps matches TRBD1 (6 bases). There are 13 residues in the CDR3. V lost 3 bases to trimming and J lost 9 bases, with 9 bases between them. Germline V gives CDR1 MNHEY, CDR2 SMNVEV (reference sequence). CDR3 DNA: TGTGCCAGCAGTTTGGGCAGGGGTTCACCCCTCCACTTT. Translating it yields CASSLGRGSPLHF.

The rearrangement links TRBV12-3 or TRBV12-4 to TRBJ2-1; D call uncertain. CDR3 length: 15 amino acids. The ends were cut back, 1 base at V and 0 bases at J, with 7 bases in the middle. CDR3 in amino acids: CASSLGSSSYNEQFF. CDR3 coding DNA: TGTGCCAGCAGTTTAGGTAGCAGCTCCTACAATGAGCAGTTCTTC.

The V gene is TRBV27, the J gene TRBJ2-1, with D unclear. Germline CDR1 and CDR2: MNHEY and SMNVEV (reference sequence). V was pared by 3 bases and J by 5 bases, with 5 bases between. The CDR3 covers 12 residues. The CDR3: CASSFINNEQFF. The CDR3 DNA sequence: TGTGCCAGCAGTTTCATTAACAATGAGCAGTTCTTC.

V and J are TRBV28 and TRBJ2-7; no definite D call. Trimming stripped 7 bases from V and 4 bases from J, with 11 bases between. The CDR3 is 12 amino acids. Germline CDR1 is MDHEN and CDR2 is SYDVKM. The CDR3 DNA reads as TGTGCCAGCAAGTCAGTTTGGTACGAGCAGTACTTC. It specifies CASKSVWYEQYF.

In this sample, this clonotype turned up a few times. A read error may be the cause here, since a much bigger clone is one base away. V gene TRBV5-3 combines with J gene TRBJ2-7, with TRBD2 as a possible D gene (5 bases). TRBV5-3 is filed as an ORF, its function uncertain. This CDR3 contains 16 residues. The CDR3 here is CASSFEGGSNSYEQYF. In nucleotides, the CDR3 is TGTGCCAGCAGCTTCGAGGGCGGGTCGAACTCCTACGAGCAGTACTTC.

There are many counts of this clonotype. The chain joins TRBV29-1 to TRBJ1-3, with a possible D match to TRBD1 (6 bases). Trimming shortened V by 6 bases and J by 1 base, and 16 bases separated the two germline ends. CDR1 is SQVTM and CDR2 is ANQGSEA in the germline V gene. The CDR3 has 15 residues. The CDR3 DNA sequence: TGCAGCGTCTCATATAAAGGGGGATCTGGAAACACCATATATTTT. It translates to CSVSYKGGSGNTIYF.

This clonotype was detected ten times or more. The CDR3 DNA sequence: TGCAGCGTTGAGGTCAGAGCCTACGAGCAGTACTTC. Amino acids: CSVEVRAYEQYF. The chain carries TRBV29-1 and TRBJ2-7; D remains ambiguous. The ends were cut back, 3 bases at V and 2 bases at J, with 8 bases in the middle. The CDR3 runs 12 residues. Germline CDR1 and CDR2: SQVTM and ANQGSEA.

This clonotype appeared many times. Here the CDR3 reads CASSLVMADAINTEAFF. CDR3 bases: TGCGCCAGCAGCTTGGTGATGGCCGACGCAATAAACACTGAAGCTTTCTTT. The chain employs TRBV5-1 and TRBJ1-1; unclear D gene. CDR1 is SGHRS and CDR2 is YFSETQ in the germline V gene. With 0 bases removed from V and 2 bases from J, the gap between germline ends came to 17 bases. This CDR3 has 17 residues.

This clonotype has a count of ten or more. The V call is TRBV14, the J call TRBJ2-5; 7 nucleotides line up with TRBD2. This CDR3 is built from 14 residues. Trimming cost V 4 bases and J 5 bases; bases outside gene matches: 7. The germline V gene has CDR1 SGHDN and CDR2 FVKESK. The CDR3 loop reads CASSLIAGVETQYF. CDR3 DNA: TGTGCCAGCAGCCTTATCGCGGGGGTCGAGACCCAGTACTTC.

In its sample, this clonotype was seen many times. This chain links TRBV20-1 with TRBJ2-5; the D gene could be TRBD1 or TRBD2 (5 bases each). The germline CDR1 and CDR2 sequences are DFQATT and SNEGSKA (reference sequence). The CDR3 loop spans 15 amino acids. Trimming pared 2 bases from V and 5 bases from J, leaving 18 bases between. CDR3 bases: TGCAGTGCTAGACTTGGGACGGCGCCACTGGAGACCCAGTACTTC. Protein: CSARLGTAPLETQYF.

About this clonotype: One junction end disagrees with the germline gene, perhaps due to a read error. This rearrangement joins TRBV12-3 or TRBV12-4 to TRBJ2-7, with 7 positions matching TRBD1. CDR3 length: 13 residues. The CDR3 DNA reads TGTGCCAGCAGTTGGGGACAGAACTACGAGCGGTACTTC. It specifies CASSWGQNYERYF.

V and J are TRBV20-1 and TRBJ2-7; 8 nucleotides agree with TRBD2. Per the germline V gene, CDR1 is DFQATT and CDR2 is SNEGSKA (reference sequence). Trimming at V came to 0 bases and at J to 2 bases, leaving 9 bases not matched to a gene. CDR3 length: 16 residues. The CDR3 coding sequence is TGCAGTGCTAGAGATTCCGGGGGGGCCATAACCTACGAGCAGTACTTC. Its protein is CSARDSGGAITYEQYF.

This clonotype has ten or more counts. This chain joins TRBV5-6 and TRBJ2-5, with D perhaps TRBD2 (6 bases). Looked up from germline, CDR1 is SGHDT and CDR2 is YYEEEE. CDR3 length equals 18 residues. Trimming removed 0 bases from V and 2 bases from J, with 20 bases in between. The CDR3 DNA follows: TGTGCCAGCAGCTTGGCCTGGGAACGGGAGAGTGATCAAGAGACCCAGTACTTC. It is translated as CASSLAWERESDQETQYF.

This clonotype occurred many times. The chain links TRBV11-2 to TRBJ2-5; no firm D call. V dropped 2 bases and J dropped 1 base, with 5 bases sitting between them. Germline V gene lookup returns CDR1 SGHAT and CDR2 FQNNGV. The CDR3 contains 13 residues. This chain's CDR3 is CASSLPSQETQYF. The CDR3 bases are TGTGCCAGCAGCTTACCCAGCCAAGAGACCCAGTACTTC.

This clonotype has just a few counts. The chain has TRBV19 and TRBJ2-7, with D possibly TRBD2 on 6 matching bases. The germline CDR1 and CDR2 sequences are LNHDA and SQIVND (reference sequence). This CDR3 has 13 amino acids. The V end lost 4 bases, the J end lost 2 bases, and 9 bases lay between the germline ends. Here the CDR3 DNA reads TGTGCCAGTAGTAATGGGGGGACCTACGAGCAGTACTTC. As protein: CASSNGGTYEQYF.

This clonotype appeared a few times. The chain joins TRBV28 to TRBJ2-7; TRBD1 aligns across 7 bases. The V gene end was trimmed by 5 bases and the J gene end by 4 bases; junction bases not matched to a gene: 5. Germline assignment: CDR1 MDHEN and CDR2 SYDVKM. This CDR3 region has 13 residues. The CDR3 here is CASSEGTVYEQYF. CDR3 nucleotides: TGTGCCAGCAGTGAAGGGACAGTTTACGAGCAGTACTTC. Variable domain in full (rest from reference TRBV28 and TRBJ2-7): DVKVTQSSRYLVKRTGEKVFLECVQDMDHENMFWYRQDPGLGLRLIYFSYDVKMKEKGDIPEGYSVSREKKERFSLILESASTNQTSMYLCASSEGTVYEQYFGPGTRLTVT.

This clonotype was found a few times. The chain joins TRBV11-2 to TRBJ2-7, with D perhaps TRBD1 (6 bases). CDR1 is SGHAT, CDR2 FQNNGV, per germline. The CDR3 contains 13 residues. The V and J ends lost 4 bases and 3 bases respectively, with 10 bases between them. CDR3: CASSSGARYEQYF. The CDR3 DNA reads TGTGCCAGCAGCTCAGGGGCCCGCTACGAGCAGTACTTC. The full variable domain, its missing parts supplied by reference TRBV11-2 and TRBJ2-7, is EAGVAQSPRYKIIEKRQSVAFWCNPISGHATLYWYQQILGQGPKLLIQFQNNGVVDDSQLPKDRFSAERLKGVDSTLKIQPAKLEDSAVYLCASSSGARYEQYFGPGTRLTVT.